This T cell receptor beta chain appears in the sequencing data of a study of cytomegalovirus exposure and HLA in healthy donors. The study's findings and limits: Presence/absence results assume similar sequencing depth per donor, which may not hold. In a later analysis, DRB1 alleles had the most associated TCRs; HLA-C alleles the fewest.

Turning to this clone: Antigen unknown.

Each of the donors was a healthy bone marrow donor. PCR employed 60 Vbeta and 13 Jbeta primers. Produced via immunoSEQ multiplex PCR; TCRdb's table is partial and in-frame only. This table has nearly 110,000 clones, 71% appearing once. The germline V gene has CDR1 SGHRS and CDR2 YFSETQ. The CDR3 has 18 amino acids. V was shortened by 4 bases and J by 0 bases, with 17 bases between the two germline ends. The TCR comes from a female donor in good health and CMV-seronegative. Source material: PBMCs. This chain connects TRBV5-1 to TRBJ2-6, with D possibly TRBD1 on 6 matching bases. CDR3 protein: CASSVTGPKHSGANVLTF. The CDR3 nucleotides read TGCGCCAGCAGCGTGACAGGACCTAAACACTCTGGGGCCAACGTCCTGACTTTC.